Listed here is a single TCR beta chain. Trimming pared 6 bases from V and 4 bases from J, leaving 12 bases between. This CDR3 has 13 residues. This entry comes from a study of T cells in Graves' hyperthyroidism and ophthalmopathy. Researchers amplified the TCR beta CDR3 regions from RNA transcripts. HTBI primers were used for first-round RT-PCR of the TCR CDR3. TCRdb reprocessed the multiplex PCR reads via MiXCR and lists one record per CDR3 protein. The repertoire consists of 400,000 to 550,000 distinct CDR3 sequences, with around 24% occurring once and the leading ten covering about 10%. The chain couples TRBV12-3 or TRBV12-4 to TRBJ1-1; D is ambiguous. Sample: blood. The TCR comes from a woman between 25 and 40 years old with Graves' ophthalmopathy. CDR3 sequence: CASSPSRSTEAFF. In nucleotides, the CDR3 is TGTGCCAGCAGCCCTAGCCGAAGCACTGAAGCTTTCTTT.